This TCR beta chain comes out of a study of T-cell reconstitution after alpha-beta-depleted transplantation in children. To note about this clonotype: The antigen is not known. A much larger clone differs by one base, so this may be a read error.

Unique molecular identifiers were used in preparing the TCRbeta library. TCRdb redid the calling of the PCR reads with MiXCR, one entry per CDR3 protein. Altogether about 110,000 distinct CDR3 sequences are present, about 6% being singletons, with the ten largest covering 20% to 25%. Trimming took off 0 bases at V and 3 bases at J, with 8 bases between the two ends. The CDR3 loop spans 15 amino acids. CDR1 is LGHNA and CDR2 is YSLEER in the germline V gene. Whole-study results and caveats: Newly produced T cells mostly provided counts and TCRbeta diversity after one year, as hyperexpanded clones declined. Some patients' high day-60 TCRbeta diversity was attributed to recipient cells surviving conditioning. By about two months after transplant, alpha-beta T cells reportedly arose from several hundred graft clones that had expanded.

This receptor was taken from a male patient aged 2 to 9 who had a stem cell transplant for acute lymphoblastic leukemia, so the T cells may come from the graft donor. The rearrangement uses TRBV4-3 and TRBJ2-2; tentative D call: TRBD2 (6 bases). The specimen was PBMCs, mostly from graft donor cells, collected 360 days after TCRalphabeta/CD19-depleted stem cell transplant. The CDR3 DNA sequence: TGCGCCAGCAGCCAAGATAGGGAGGACACCGGGGAGCTGTTTTTT. Its translation is CASSQDREDTGELFF.